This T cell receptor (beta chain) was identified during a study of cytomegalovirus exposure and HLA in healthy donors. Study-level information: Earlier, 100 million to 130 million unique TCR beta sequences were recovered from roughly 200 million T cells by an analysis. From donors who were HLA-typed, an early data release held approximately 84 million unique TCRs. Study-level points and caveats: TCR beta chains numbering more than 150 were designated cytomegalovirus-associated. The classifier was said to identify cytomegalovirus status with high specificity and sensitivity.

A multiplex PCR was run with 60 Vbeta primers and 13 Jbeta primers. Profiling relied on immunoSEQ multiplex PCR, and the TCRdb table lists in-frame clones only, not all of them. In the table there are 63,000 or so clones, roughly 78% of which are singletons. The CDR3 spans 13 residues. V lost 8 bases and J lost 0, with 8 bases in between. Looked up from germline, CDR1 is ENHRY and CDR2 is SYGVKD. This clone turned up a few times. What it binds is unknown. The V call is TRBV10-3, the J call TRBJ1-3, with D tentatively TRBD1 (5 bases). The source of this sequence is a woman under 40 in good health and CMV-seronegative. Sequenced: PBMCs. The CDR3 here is CAIGAASGNTIYF. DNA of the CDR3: TGTGCCATCGGGGCAGCCTCTGGAAACACCATATATTTT.